This entry describes one T cell receptor beta chain. Its specificity is not known. The data derive from a study of immune evolution from preneoplasia to lung adenocarcinoma. Background on the study: HLA loss of heterozygosity: about 7% AIS, under 19% MIA, around 35% ADC, none AAH. Study-level findings and limits: T cell clonality was higher in KRAS-mutant than EGFR-mutant or wild-type nodules. Clonality was highest in normal lung, lower in later-stage lesions apparently.

The repertoire was sequenced with immunoSEQ multiplex PCR; TCRdb's copy has only in-frame clones and lacks some. The table has under 3,500 clones, 75% to 90% seen once. Sequenced: FFPE invasive lung adenocarcinoma tissue. This sequence originates from a person aged 55 to 79 with invasive lung adenocarcinoma.

The CDR3 reads CAISEGGPQHF. The DNA for the CDR3 is TGTGCCATCAGTGAAGGTGGGCCCCAGCATTTT. The chain joins TRBV10-3 to TRBJ1-5; D gene uncertain. Per the germline V gene, CDR1 is ENHRY and CDR2 is SYGVKD. Between the trimmed V and J ends, which lost 3 bases and 9 bases, there was a span of 6 bases. CDR3 size: 11 residues.